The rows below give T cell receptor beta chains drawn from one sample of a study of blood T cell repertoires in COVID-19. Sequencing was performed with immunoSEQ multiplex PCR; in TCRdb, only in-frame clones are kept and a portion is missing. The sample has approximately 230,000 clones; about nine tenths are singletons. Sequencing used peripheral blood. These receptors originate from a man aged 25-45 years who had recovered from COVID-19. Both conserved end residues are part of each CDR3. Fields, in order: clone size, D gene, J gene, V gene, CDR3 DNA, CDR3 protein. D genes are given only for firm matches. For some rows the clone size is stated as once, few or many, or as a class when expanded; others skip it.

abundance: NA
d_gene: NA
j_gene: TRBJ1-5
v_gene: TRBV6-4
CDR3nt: TGTGCCAGCAGTGAACGAGCCGGTATGGTTCAGCCCCAGCATTTT
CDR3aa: CASSERAGMVQPQHF

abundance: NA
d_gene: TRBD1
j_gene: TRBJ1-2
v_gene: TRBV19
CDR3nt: TGTGCCAGTAGTATAGGGGGGGACAGGGGCAACTATGGCTACACCTTC
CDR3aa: CASSIGGDRGNYGYTF

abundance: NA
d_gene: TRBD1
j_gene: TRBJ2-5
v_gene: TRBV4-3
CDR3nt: TGCGCCAGCAGCCTTGACAGGGAAGAGACCCAGTACTTC
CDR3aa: CASSLDREETQYF

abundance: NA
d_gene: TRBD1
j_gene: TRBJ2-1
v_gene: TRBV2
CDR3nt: TGTGCCAGCAGTGACGGCAGGGGGCGAGACAATGAGCAGTTCTTC
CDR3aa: CASSDGRGRDNEQFF

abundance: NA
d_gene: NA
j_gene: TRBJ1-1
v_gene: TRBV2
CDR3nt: TGTGCCACCCTCAGGGTCCACAAGGGCAACACTGAAGCTTTCTTT
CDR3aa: CATLRVHKGNTEAFF

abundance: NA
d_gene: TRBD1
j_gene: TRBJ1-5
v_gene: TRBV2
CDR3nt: TGTGCCAGCAGCGGGACAGGGATCAGCAATCAGCCCCAGCATTTT
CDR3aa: CASSGTGISNQPQHF

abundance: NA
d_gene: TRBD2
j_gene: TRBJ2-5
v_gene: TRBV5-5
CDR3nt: TGTGCCAGCAGCTTGGGGACTAGCGGGGCGGAGACCCAGTACTTC
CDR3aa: CASSLGTSGAETQYF

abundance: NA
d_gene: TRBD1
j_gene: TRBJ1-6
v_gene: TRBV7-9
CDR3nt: TGTGCCAGCAGCGTAGGGACAGGGCCTTCACCCCTCCACTTT
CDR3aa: CASSVGTGPSPLHF

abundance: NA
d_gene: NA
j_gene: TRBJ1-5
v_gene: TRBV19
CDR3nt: TGTGCCAGTAGTATTTCCCGGCGGGGGTCCCAGCCCCAGCATTTT
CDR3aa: CASSISRRGSQPQHF

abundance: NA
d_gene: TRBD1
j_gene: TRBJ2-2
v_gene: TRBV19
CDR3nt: TGTGCCAGTAGTATAAGGGGACAGGGGGGCACCGGGGAGCTGTTTTTT
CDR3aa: CASSIRGQGGTGELFF

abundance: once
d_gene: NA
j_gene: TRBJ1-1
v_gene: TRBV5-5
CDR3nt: TGTGCCAGCGAGATAATGGCCCGAGGGACTGAAGCTTTCTTT
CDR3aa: CASEIMARGTEAFF

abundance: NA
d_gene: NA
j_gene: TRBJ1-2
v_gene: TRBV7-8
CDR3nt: TGTGCCAGCAGCTTAGACCGGTGGGCAGGGACACTCTATGGCTACACCTTC
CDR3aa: CASSLDRWAGTLYGYTF

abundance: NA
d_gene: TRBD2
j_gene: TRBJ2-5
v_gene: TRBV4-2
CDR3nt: TGTGCCAGCAGCCAAGGGGGACTAGCGGGGGGACAAGAGACCCAGTACTTC
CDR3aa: CASSQGGLAGGQETQYF

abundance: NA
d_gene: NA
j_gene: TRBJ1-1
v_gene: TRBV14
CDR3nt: TGTGCCAGCAGCCCCTCAGGGCCTGAAGCTTTCTTT
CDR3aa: CASSPSGPEAFF

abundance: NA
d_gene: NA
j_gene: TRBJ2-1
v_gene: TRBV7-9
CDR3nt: TGTGCCAGCAGCTTAGTAACAAGCTCCTACAATGAGCAGTTCTTC
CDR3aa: CASSLVTSSYNEQFF

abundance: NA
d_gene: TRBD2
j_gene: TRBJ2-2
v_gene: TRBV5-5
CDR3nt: TGTGCCAGCAGCCCCGGGACTAGCGGGGGAGTCCGGGAGCTGTTTTTT
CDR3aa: CASSPGTSGGVRELFF

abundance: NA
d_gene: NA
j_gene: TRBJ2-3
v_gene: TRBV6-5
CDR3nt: TGTGCCAGCAACCTCGCGGGGAGCACAGATACGCAGTATTTT
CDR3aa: CASNLAGSTDTQYF

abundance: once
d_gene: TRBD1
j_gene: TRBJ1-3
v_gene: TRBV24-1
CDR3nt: TGTGCCACCAGTGATTTCGCGTTTCGACAGGGAATAAGGGCGACCATATATTTT
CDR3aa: CATSDFAFRQGIRATIYF

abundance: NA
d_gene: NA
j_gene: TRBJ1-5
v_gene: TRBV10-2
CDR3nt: TGCGCCAGCAGTTCGGCAGGGCGGTTTCAGCCCCAGCATTTT
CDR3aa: CASSSAGRFQPQHF

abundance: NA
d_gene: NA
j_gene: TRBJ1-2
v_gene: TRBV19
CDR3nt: TGTGCCAGTAATAAGGGCAGGACGGGGGATGGCTACACCTTC
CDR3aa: CASNKGRTGDGYTF

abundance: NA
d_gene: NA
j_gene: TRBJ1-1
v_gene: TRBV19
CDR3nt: TGTGCCAGCCAACGGCGGGAGGCGAACACTGAAGCTTTCTTT
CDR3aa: CASQRREANTEAFF

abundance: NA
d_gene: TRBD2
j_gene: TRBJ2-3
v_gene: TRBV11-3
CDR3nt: TGTGCCAGCAGCTATTACGGGGGGGCACCAGATACGCAGTATTTT
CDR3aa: CASSYYGGAPDTQYF

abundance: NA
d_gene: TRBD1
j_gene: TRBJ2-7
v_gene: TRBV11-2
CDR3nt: TGTGCCAGCAGCTCCCGGGACAGGGGGAGGTGGGAGCAGTACTTC
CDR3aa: CASSSRDRGRWEQYF

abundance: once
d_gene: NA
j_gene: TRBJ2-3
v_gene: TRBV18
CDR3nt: TGTGCCAGCTCACCAGGGGCCGGAGATACGCAGTATTTT
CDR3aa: CASSPGAGDTQYF

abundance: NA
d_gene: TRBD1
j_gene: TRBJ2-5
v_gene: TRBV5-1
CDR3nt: TGCGCCAGCAGCCCGGGACAGGGGGTAGCGACCCAGTACTTC
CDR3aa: CASSPGQGVATQYF

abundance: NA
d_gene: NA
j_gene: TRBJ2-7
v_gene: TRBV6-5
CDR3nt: TGTGCCAGCAGTACGGCTAGTCCCTCCTACGAGCAGTACTTC
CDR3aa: CASSTASPSYEQYF

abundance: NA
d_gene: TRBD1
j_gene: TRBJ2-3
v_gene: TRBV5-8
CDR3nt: TGTGCCAGCACACTAGGACAGGGCGCAGATACGCAGTATTTT
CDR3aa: CASTLGQGADTQYF